The clone carrying this T cell receptor beta chain appeared once. What it binds is unknown. This record belongs to a study of post-analysis software for immune sequencing data. For the study at large: Several disease courses (relapsing-remitting, secondary progressive and progressive-relapsing) of multiple sclerosis were included.

The TCR beta cDNA libraries contained unique molecular identifiers. TCRdb reprocessed the PCR reads with MiXCR, giving one entry per CDR3 protein. The table shows approximately 250,000 distinct CDR3 sequences, with 35% to 40% occurring only once. Broader study findings: When compared against controls, multiple sclerosis patients showed significantly lower normalized Chao1 diversity. TRBV segments more frequent in patients than in controls numbered about 5 and included TRBV5-6, TRBV5-1 and TRBV20-1.

CDR1 is SGHAT and CDR2 is FQNNGV in the germline V gene. CDR3 length equals 15 residues. V dropped 2 bases and J dropped 4; count of bases not matched to a gene: 5. The chain has TRBV11-2 and TRBJ2-7, with 10 bases fitting TRBD1. This TCR was recovered from a girl between 10 and 17 years old with multiple sclerosis. Sequencing was done on a sample of blood. The CDR3 DNA reads TGTGCCAGCAGCTTATCGGGACAGGGGAGTTACGAGCAGTACTTC. It yields the protein CASSLSGQGSYEQYF.